Listed here are 9 T cell receptor beta chains from one sample, sequenced in a study of shared clonotypes between healthy human individuals. Measured with immunoSEQ multiplex PCR; TCRdb has only the in-frame clones, and not every one. The sample contains 2 million to 2.5 million clones, 80% to 95% of which appear only once. Sequencing input: naive CD4+ T cells from PBMCs. The subset was: CD45RA+ positively selected. The receptors here all came from a man younger than 35 in good health. Some clones in this sample may be carry-over from other donors' samples.

The chain joins TRBV19 to TRBJ1-1, with D maybe TRBD1 (6 bases). Germline V gives CDR1 LNHDA, CDR2 SQIVND (reference sequence). V was clipped by 4 bases and J by 1 base, with 10 bases between them. The CDR3 is 14 amino acids. For the CDR3, the DNA is TGTGCCAGTAGTAAACTGGACAGGAACACTGAAGCTTTCTTT. Amino acid sequence: CASSKLDRNTEAFF.

This clone appeared a single time. This rearrangement joins TRBV5-1 to TRBJ2-1, with 14 bases aligning to TRBD2. The germline CDR1 and CDR2 sequences are SGHRS and YFSETQ. V was clipped by 4 bases and J by 7 bases; unmatched bases: 10. This CDR3 has 17 residues. The CDR3, as DNA: TGCGCCAGCAGCCTTTACCCCGGGACTAGCGGGAGAAATGAGCAGTTCTTC. Encoded protein: CASSLYPGTSGRNEQFF.

This clone was observed a handful of times. This same CDR3 is encoded by further DNA sequences in the sample. This sequence joins TRBV7-9 and TRBJ1-5; a possible D gene is TRBD1 (5 bases). Germline loops: CDR1 SEHNR, CDR2 FQNEAQ (reference sequence). V shed 3 bases and J shed 6 bases, with 9 bases lying between them. This CDR3 has 13 amino acids. The CDR3 DNA is TGTGCCAGCAGCTTCGAGGGGACTCAGCCCCAGCATTTT. This encodes CASSFEGTQPQHF.

The J gene is TRBJ1-1, the V gene TRBV5-1; the D gene is possibly TRBD1 (5 bases). CDR1 SGHRS and CDR2 YFSETQ come from the germline V gene. The germline V and J ends were trimmed by 3 bases and 2 bases, with 11 bases remaining between them. The CDR3 has 14 amino acids. The CDR3, as DNA: TGCGCCAGCAGCTCCATAACAGGAAACACTGAAGCTTTCTTT. Protein: CASSSITGNTEAFF.

Written as DNA, the CDR3 is TGTGCCAGCAGTGCCAGGGGACCGCCTCAGCAGTACTTC. Protein product: CASSARGPPQQYF. The chain uses TRBV6-1 and TRBJ2-7; perhaps TRBD1 as D (6 bases). This CDR3 has 13 residues. Trimming removed 4 bases at V and 8 bases at J, with 15 bases between. CDR1 is MNHNS, CDR2 SASEGT, per germline.

This chain links TRBV11-2 with TRBJ1-1, with a tentative D call TRBD1 (5 bases). This CDR3 is 15 amino acids long. Trimming shortened V by 3 bases and J by 1 base, and 12 bases separated the two germline ends. Germline assignment: CDR1 SGHAT and CDR2 FQNNGV. The CDR3 DNA is TGTGCCAGCAGCTTGGAGGGACTTCCGAACACTGAAGCTTTCTTT. This gives the protein CASSLEGLPNTEAFF. Looking up the rest from reference TRBV11-2 and TRBJ1-1 gives the full variable domain: EAGVAQSPRYKIIEKRQSVAFWCNPISGHATLYWYQQILGQGPKLLIQFQNNGVVDDSQLPKDRFSAERLKGVDSTLKIQPAKLEDSAVYLCASSLEGLPNTEAFFGQGTRLTVV.

V usage is TRBV10-1 and J usage is TRBJ2-5; 11 nucleotides match TRBD2. Germline-derived CDR1 and CDR2 are WNHNN and SYGVQD (reference sequence). V lost 6 bases to trimming and J lost 3 bases; unmatched junction nucleotides: 3. This CDR3 spans 14 amino acids. The CDR3 loop is CASRKTSGEETQYF. As DNA, the CDR3 is TGCGCCAGCAGAAAGACTAGCGGGGAAGAGACCCAGTACTTC.

This clone appeared a single time. The chain couples TRBV27 to TRBJ1-5, with D possibly TRBD1 on 6 matching bases. This CDR3 region has 15 residues. Per germline, CDR1 MNHEY and CDR2 SMNVEV (reference sequence). Trimming took 0 bases from V and 4 from J, leaving 10 bases between them. The CDR3 loop reads CASSLSQGYNQPQHF. The CDR3 region has the DNA TGTGCCAGCAGTTTATCACAGGGCTATAATCAGCCCCAGCATTTT.

The genes are TRBV2 and TRBJ2-7; D remains unclear. With 6 bases removed from V and 6 bases from J, the gap between germline ends came to 18 bases. This CDR3 has 14 residues. Germline V gene lookup returns CDR1 SNHLY and CDR2 FYNNEI. CDR3 protein: CASRDTRNLGEQYF. The CDR3 DNA reads as TGTGCCAGCAGGGATACTCGGAATCTCGGCGAGCAGTACTTC.